The following is a TCR beta chain sequence with its context. The antigen remains undetermined. The data derive from a study of cytomegalovirus exposure and HLA in healthy donors. The PCR employed 60 Vbeta primers together with 13 Jbeta primers. Original handling: Later reanalysis found roughly 80 million unique TCR beta chains, around 10 million of them shared. Profiled with immunoSEQ multiplex PCR; TCRdb holds only in-frame clones, not every one. D and trimming were read from the DNA, whereas the V and J calls and clone size are those reported in that table. The data hold around 100,000 clones, with approximately 73% observed a single time. Points from the study as a whole: Researchers left out some V segments, among them TRBV6-2 and TRBV6-3, as indistinguishable. For TCR beta chains, V- and J-gene trimming was later linked to a missense DCLRE1C variant. The sole available immune exposure information was CMV serostatus.

V dropped 0 bases and J dropped 16; count of bases not matched to a gene: 6. The V gene's germline CDR1 is SQVTM and CDR2 ANQGSEA. The CDR3 is 11 residues long. The chain employs TRBV29-1 and TRBJ2-1; TRBD1 matches at 7 bases. This TCR was sampled from a woman under 30 in good health and CMV-seropositive. The sequencing input was PBMCs. The CDR3 nucleotides are TGCAGCGTTGAAGATGGACAGGTCAACTTCTTC. It encodes CSVEDGQVNFF.